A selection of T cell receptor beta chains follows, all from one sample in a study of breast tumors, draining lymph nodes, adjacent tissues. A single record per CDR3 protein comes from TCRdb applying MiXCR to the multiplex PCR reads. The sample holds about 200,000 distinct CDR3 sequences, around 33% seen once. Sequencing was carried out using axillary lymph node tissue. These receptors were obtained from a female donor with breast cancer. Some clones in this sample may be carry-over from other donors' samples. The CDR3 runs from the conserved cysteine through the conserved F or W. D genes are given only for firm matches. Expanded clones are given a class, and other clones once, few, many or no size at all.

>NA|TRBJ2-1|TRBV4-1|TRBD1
TGCGCCAGCAGCCAATCACCGGGACAGGGGTCCTACAATGAGCAGTTCTTC
CASSQSPGQGSYNEQFF
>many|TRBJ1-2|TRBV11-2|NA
TGTGCCAGCAGCTCGTCATCGGACTATGGCTACACCTTC
CASSSSSDYGYTF
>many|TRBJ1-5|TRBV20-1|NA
TGCAGTGCCGTTTACAGGGCGAGCAATCAGCCCCAGCATTTT
CSAVYRASNQPQHF
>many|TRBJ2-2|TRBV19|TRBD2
TGTGCCAGTAGTACTTCTAGCGGGAGGGCCGGGGAGCTGTTTTTT
CASSTSSGRAGELFF
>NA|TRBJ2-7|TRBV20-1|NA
TGCAGTGCTAGAGGTGACACGGGGTCGCCCTACGAGCAGTACTTC
CSARGDTGSPYEQYF
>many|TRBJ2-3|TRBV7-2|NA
TGTGCCAGCAGCTCCCTTGGCGGTGGCACAGATACGCAGTATTTT
CASSSLGGGTDTQYF
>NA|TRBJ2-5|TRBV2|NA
TGTGCCAGCAGCAAGGACGGGGCATCGGCGGGGACCCAGTACTTC
CASSKDGASAGTQYF
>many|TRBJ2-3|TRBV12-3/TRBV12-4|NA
TGTGCCAGCAGCATGACAGTCGATACGCAGTATTTT
CASSMTVDTQYF
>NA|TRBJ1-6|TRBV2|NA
TGTGCCAGCCAGGGCGGTTCACCCCTCCACTTT
CASQGGSPLHF
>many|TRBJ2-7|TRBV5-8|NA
TGTGCCAGCAGCTTGGGTCAGGCGGCCTACGAGCAGTACTTC
CASSLGQAAYEQYF
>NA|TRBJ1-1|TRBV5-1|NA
TGCGCCAGCAGCCGAGGGGCCACAGGGAACACTGAAGCTTTCTTT
CASSRGATGNTEAFF
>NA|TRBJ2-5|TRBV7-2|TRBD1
TGTGCCGGACAGGGTCAGACCCAGTACTTC
CAGQGQTQYF
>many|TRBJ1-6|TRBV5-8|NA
TGTGCCAGCAGCTTGTTTGGGGTCCGGTCACCCCTCCACTTT
CASSLFGVRSPLHF
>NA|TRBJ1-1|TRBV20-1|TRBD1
TGCAGTGCCACCGGGACAGGGGCGTTGACCACTGAAGCTTTCTTT
CSATGTGALTTEAFF
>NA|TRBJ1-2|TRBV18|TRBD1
TGTGCCAGCTCACTCTTAGGGACAGGGGAAGGCTATGGCTACACCTTC
CASSLLGTGEGYGYTF
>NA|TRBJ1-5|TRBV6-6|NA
TGTGCCAGCAGTCACGGGCAGTTTAACAATCAGCCCCAGCATTTT
CASSHGQFNNQPQHF
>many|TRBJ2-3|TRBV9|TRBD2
TGTGCCAGCAGCGTAGATGGTGCGGGGGGGAGCACAGATACGCAGTATTTT
CASSVDGAGGSTDTQYF
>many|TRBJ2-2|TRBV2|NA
TGTGCCAGCAGTGGCCTCTACAGGACCGCGGGGACCGGGGAGCTGTTTTTT
CASSGLYRTAGTGELFF
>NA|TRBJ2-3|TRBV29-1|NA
TGCAGCGTCTTGAACACCGGGGCCTTGACAGATACGCAGTGTTTT
CSVLNTGALTDTQCF
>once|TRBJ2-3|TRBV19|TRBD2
TGTGCCAGTAGTATCGTGGGCGGGAGCCCAGATACGCAGTATTTT
CASSIVGGSPDTQYF
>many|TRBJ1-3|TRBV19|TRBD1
TGTGCCAGTAATCGGGGGACAGGGGATCTTGGAAACACCATATATTTT
CASNRGTGDLGNTIYF
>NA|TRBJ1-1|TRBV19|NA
TGTGCCAGTAGTTTGGGACTCCGGAACACTGAAGCTTTCTTT
CASSLGLRNTEAFF
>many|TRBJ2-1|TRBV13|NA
TGTGCCAGCAGCTTTGGGGGTGCTAAGTTGGACTTC
CASSFGGAKLDF
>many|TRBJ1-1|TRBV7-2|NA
TGTGCCAGCAGCTTAGCGGGCCTGGGGGCTTTCTTT
CASSLAGLGAFF
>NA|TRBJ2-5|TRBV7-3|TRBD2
TGTGCCAGCAGCCTCGGGACTAGCGGGACCCAGTACTTC
CASSLGTSGTQYF
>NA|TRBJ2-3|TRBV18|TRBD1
TGTGCCGGCTCACCACGGAACAGGGGAAGCACAGATACGCAGTATTTT
CAGSPRNRGSTDTQYF
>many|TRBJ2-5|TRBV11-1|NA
TGTGCCAGCAGCTTCGGGGCAGGGGAGACCCAGTACTTC
CASSFGAGETQYF
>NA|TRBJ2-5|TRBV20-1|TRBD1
TGCAGTGTTAACTCCCGGGACAGGGGCTCAGGTGGGGAGACCCAGTACTTC
CSVNSRDRGSGGETQYF
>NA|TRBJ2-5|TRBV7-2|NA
TGTGCCAGCACCTTAGGTCATTCCCAAGAGACCCAGTACTTC
CASTLGHSQETQYF